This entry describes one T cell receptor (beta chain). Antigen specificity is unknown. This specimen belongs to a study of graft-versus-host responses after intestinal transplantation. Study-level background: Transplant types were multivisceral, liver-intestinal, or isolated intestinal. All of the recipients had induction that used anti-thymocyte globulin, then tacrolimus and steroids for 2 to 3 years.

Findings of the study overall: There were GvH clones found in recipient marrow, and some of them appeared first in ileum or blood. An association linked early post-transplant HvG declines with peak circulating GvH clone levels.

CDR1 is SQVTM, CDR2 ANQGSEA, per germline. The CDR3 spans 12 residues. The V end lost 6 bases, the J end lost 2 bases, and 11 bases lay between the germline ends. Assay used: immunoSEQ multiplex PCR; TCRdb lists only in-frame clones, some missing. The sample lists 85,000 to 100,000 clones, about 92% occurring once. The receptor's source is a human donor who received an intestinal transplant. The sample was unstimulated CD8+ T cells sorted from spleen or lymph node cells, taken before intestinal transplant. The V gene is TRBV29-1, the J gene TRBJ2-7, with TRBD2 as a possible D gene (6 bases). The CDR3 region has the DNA TGCAGCGTCCTGCGGGGCCCCTACGAGCAGTACTTC. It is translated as CSVLRGPYEQYF.